The clone carrying this T cell receptor beta chain was seen a few times. No antigen is known for it. Trimming took 4 bases from V and 0 from J, leaving 20 bases between them. CDR1 is SGHDT and CDR2 is YYEEEE in the germline V gene. The CDR3 totals 18 residues. The source of the sample is a study of response to subunit inactivated influenza vaccine. Via MiXCR, TCRdb re-called the RT-PCR reads, giving one row per CDR3 protein. The sample has about 650,000 distinct CDR3 sequences; 15% to 18% are singletons. Study results and caveats: T cells newly recruited by each seasonal influenza vaccination are few, the authors suggested.

J is TRBJ2-4 and V is TRBV5-6, with D tentatively TRBD2 (5 bases). This clonotype originated in a man in his fifties who received an inactivated influenza vaccine. This sample comprised PBMCs from blood, obtained 11 to 12 days after vaccination. CDR3 DNA sequence: TGTGCCAGCAGCCTTCGCATGAGGGCGCCCTTAGCCAAAAACATTCAGTACTTC. Protein sequence: CASSLRMRAPLAKNIQYF.